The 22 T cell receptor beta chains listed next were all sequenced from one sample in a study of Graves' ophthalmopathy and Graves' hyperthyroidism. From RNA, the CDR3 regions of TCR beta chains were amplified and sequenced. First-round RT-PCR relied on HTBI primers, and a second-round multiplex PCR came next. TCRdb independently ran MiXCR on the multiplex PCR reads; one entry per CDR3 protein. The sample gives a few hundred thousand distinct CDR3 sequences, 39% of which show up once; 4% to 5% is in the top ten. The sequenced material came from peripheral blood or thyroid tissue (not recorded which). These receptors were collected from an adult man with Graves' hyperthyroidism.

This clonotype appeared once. The CDR3 coding sequence is TGTGCCAGCAGCCCCACAGATATCGAGCAGTACTTC. It codes for CASSPTDIEQYF. The chain recombines TRBV7-9 with TRBJ2-7; D not resolved. The CDR3 covers 12 residues. The germline gives CDR1 SEHNR, CDR2 FQNEAQ (reference sequence). Trimming shortened V by 5 bases and J by 6 bases, and 11 bases separated the two germline ends.

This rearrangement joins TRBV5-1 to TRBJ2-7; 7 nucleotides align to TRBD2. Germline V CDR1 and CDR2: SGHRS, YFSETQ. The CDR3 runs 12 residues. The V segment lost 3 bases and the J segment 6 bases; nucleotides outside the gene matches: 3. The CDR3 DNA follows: TGCGCCAGCAGCTGGGACTACAGCGAGCAGTACTTC. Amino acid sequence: CASSWDYSEQYF.

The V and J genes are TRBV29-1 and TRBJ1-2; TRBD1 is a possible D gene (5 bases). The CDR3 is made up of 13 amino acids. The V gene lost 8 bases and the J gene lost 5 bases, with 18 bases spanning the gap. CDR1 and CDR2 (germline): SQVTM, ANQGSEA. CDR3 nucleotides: TGCAGCCCTCAGGGTGTGGGGCCTTATGGCTACACCTTC. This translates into CSPQGVGPYGYTF.

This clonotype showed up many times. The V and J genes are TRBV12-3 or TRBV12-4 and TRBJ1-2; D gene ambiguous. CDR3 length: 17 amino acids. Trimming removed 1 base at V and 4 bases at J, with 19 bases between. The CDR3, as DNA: TGTGCCAGCAGTTTAGGAGCCTACCCCCTATCGGTCTATGGCTACACCTTC. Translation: CASSLGAYPLSVYGYTF.

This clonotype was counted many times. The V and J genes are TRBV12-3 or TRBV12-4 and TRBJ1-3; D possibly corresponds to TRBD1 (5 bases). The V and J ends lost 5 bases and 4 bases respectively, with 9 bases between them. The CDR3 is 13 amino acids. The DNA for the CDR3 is TGTGCCAGCAGTCCACAGGCAGGAAACACCATATATTTT. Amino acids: CASSPQAGNTIYF.

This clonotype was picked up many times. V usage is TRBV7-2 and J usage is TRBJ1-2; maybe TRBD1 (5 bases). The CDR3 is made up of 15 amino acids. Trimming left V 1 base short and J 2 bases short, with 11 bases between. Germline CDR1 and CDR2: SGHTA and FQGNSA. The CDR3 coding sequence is TGTGCCAGCAGCTTAGGACAGACCCTCAACTATGGCTACACCTTC. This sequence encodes CASSLGQTLNYGYTF.

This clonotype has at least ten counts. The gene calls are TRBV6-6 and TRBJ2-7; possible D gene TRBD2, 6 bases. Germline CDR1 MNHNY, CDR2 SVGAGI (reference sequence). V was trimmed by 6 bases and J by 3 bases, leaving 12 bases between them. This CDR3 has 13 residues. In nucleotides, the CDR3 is TGTGCCAGCAGGACGGGACTTGACTACGAGCAGTACTTC. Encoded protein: CASRTGLDYEQYF.

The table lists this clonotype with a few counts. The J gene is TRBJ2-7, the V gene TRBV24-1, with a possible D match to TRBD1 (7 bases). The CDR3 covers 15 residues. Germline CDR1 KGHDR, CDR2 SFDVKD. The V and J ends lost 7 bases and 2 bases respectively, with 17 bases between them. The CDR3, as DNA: TGTGCCACCAGCGGAGGGGGGACAGCTGCCTACGAGCAGTACTTC. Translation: CATSGGGTAAYEQYF.

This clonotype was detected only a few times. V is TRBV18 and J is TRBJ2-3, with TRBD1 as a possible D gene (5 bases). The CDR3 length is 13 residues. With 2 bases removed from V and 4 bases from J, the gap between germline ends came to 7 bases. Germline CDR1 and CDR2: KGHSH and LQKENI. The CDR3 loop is CASSPRGADTQYF. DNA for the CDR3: TGTGCCAGCTCACCAAGGGGCGCAGATACGCAGTATTTT. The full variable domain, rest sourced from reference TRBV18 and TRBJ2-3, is NAGVMQNPRHLVRRRGQEARLRCSPMKGHSHVYWYRQLPEEGLKFMVYLQKENIIDESGMPKERFSAEFPKEGPSILRIQQVVRGDSAAYFCASSPRGADTQYFGPGTRLTVL.

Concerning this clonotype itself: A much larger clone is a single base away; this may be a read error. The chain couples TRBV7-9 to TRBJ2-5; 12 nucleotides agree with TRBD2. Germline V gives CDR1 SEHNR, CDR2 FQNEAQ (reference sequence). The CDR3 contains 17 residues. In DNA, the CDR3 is TGTGCCTGCAGCTTAGGGGCTAGCGGGGGGGCCGCAAAGACCCAGTACTTC. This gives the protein CACSLGASGGAAKTQYF.

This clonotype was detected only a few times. CDR3 DNA: TGTGCCAGCAGCCAAGTAATAGCGGTTAACACCGGGGAGCTGTTTTTT. Translated, it gives CASSQVIAVNTGELFF. V is TRBV14 and J is TRBJ2-2, with D possibly matching TRBD2 (6 bases). Germline V lookup: CDR1 SGHDN, CDR2 FVKESK. Deletions cut 1 base from V and 2 bases from J, with 11 bases between. The CDR3 sequence is 16 residues long. The full variable domain, in which reference TRBV14 and TRBJ2-2 provide the parts outside the CDR3, is EAGVTQFPSHSVIEKGQTVTLRCDPISGHDNLYWYRRVMGKEIKFLLHFVKESKQDESGMPNNRFLAERTGGTYSTLKVQPAELEDSGVYFCASSQVIAVNTGELFFGEGSRLTVL.

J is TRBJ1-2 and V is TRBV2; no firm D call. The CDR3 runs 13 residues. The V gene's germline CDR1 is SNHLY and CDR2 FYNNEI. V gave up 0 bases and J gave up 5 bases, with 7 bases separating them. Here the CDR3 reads CASSEATGYGYTF. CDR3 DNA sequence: TGTGCCAGCAGTGAAGCGACGGGGTATGGCTACACCTTC.

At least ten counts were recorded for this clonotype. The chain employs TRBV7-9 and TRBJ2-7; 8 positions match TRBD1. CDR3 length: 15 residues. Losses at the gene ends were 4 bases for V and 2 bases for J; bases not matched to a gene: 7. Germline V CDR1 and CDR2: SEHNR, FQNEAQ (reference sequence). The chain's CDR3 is CASSSWTGKTYEQYF. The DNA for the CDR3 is TGTGCCAGCAGCTCCTGGACAGGGAAAACCTACGAGCAGTACTTC.

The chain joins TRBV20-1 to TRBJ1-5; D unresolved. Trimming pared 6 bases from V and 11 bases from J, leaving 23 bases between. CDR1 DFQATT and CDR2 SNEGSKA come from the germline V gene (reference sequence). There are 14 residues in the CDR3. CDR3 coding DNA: TGCAGTGCCTCCATACTTACTAGAGAAGAGACCCAGCATTTT. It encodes CSASILTREETQHF.

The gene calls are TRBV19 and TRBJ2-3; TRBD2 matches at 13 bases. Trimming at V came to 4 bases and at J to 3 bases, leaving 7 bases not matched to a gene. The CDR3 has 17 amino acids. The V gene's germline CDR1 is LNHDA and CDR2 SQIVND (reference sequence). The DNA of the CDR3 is TGTGCCAGTAGTACCCGGACTAGCGGGAGAGGAACAGATACGCAGTATTTT. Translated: CASSTRTSGRGTDTQYF.

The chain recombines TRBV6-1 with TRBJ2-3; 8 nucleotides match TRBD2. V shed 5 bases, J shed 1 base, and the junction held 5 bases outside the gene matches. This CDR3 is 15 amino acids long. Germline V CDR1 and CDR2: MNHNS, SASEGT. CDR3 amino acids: CASSIGGAGTDTQYF. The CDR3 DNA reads TGTGCCAGCAGTATCGGGGGGGCTGGCACAGATACGCAGTATTTT.

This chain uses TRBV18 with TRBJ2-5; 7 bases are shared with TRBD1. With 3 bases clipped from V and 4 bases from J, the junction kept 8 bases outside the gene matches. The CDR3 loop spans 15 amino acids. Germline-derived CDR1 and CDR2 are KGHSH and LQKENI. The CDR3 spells CASSPSQGVGETQYF. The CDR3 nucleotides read TGTGCCAGCTCACCCTCCCAGGGGGTAGGAGAGACCCAGTACTTC. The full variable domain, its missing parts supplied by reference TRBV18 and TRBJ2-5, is NAGVMQNPRHLVRRRGQEARLRCSPMKGHSHVYWYRQLPEEGLKFMVYLQKENIIDESGMPKERFSAEFPKEGPSILRIQQVVRGDSAAYFCASSPSQGVGETQYFGPGTRLLVL.

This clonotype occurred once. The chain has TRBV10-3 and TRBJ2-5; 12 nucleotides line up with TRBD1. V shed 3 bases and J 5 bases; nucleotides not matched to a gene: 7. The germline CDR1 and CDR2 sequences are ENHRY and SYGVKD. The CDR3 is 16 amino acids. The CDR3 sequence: CAISEAGTGGAETQYF. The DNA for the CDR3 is TGTGCCATCAGTGAAGCCGGGACAGGGGGCGCGGAGACCCAGTACTTC.

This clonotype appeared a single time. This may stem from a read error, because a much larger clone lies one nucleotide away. CDR3 residues: CASSYDTGREAQYF. The CDR3 coding sequence is TGTGCCAGCAGTTATGACACGGGGAGGGAGGCCCAGTACTTC. The chain has TRBV28 and TRBJ2-5; 7 bases are a match to TRBD2. V lost 4 bases to trimming and J lost 9 bases; unmatched junction nucleotides: 11. Germline loops: CDR1 MDHEN, CDR2 SYDVKM. The CDR3 is 14 residues long.

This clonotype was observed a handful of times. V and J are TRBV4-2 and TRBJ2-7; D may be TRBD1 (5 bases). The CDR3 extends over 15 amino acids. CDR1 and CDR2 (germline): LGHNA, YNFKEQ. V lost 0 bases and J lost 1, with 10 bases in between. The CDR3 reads CASSQEGAASYEQYF. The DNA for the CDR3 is TGTGCCAGCAGCCAAGAAGGGGCAGCATCCTACGAGCAGTACTTC.

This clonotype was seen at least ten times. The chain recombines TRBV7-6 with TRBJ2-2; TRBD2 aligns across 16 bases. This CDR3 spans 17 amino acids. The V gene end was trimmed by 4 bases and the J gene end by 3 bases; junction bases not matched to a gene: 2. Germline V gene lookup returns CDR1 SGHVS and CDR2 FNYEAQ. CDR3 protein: CASSWGTSGRDTGELFF. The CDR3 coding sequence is TGTGCCAGCAGCTGGGGGACTAGCGGGAGGGACACCGGGGAGCTGTTTTTT. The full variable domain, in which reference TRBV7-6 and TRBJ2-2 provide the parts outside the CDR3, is GAGVSQSPRYKVTKRGQDVALRCDPISGHVSLYWYRQALGQGPEFLTYFNYEAQQDKSGLPNDRFSAERPEGSISTLTIQRTEQRDSAMYRCASSWGTSGRDTGELFFGEGSRLTVL.

The CDR3 protein is CSSGQSSYEQYF. The CDR3 coding sequence is TGCAGCTCGGGACAGAGCTCCTACGAGCAGTACTTC. J is TRBJ2-7 and V is TRBV29-1, with TRBD1 matching over 7 bases. V shed 8 bases and J 0 bases; nucleotides not matched to a gene: 4. This CDR3 comprises 12 residues. Germline CDR1 reads SQVTM; CDR2 reads ANQGSEA.